The 6 T cell receptor beta chains in this list originate from one sample, sequenced in a study of CD8 T cells in ankylosing spondylitis. Study-level results: A motif in TCR beta, a set of roughly eight highly homologous variants, appeared characteristic of ankylosing spondylitis blood.

TCRdb used MiXCR to reprocess the 5' RACE reads, holding one entry per CDR3 protein. The table lists more than 500,000 distinct CDR3 sequences, roughly 5% of them singletons. Their specific antigens are unknown. Sequenced material: blood, either unsorted or a sorted T cell fraction (not recorded which). These receptors came from a male donor with ankylosing spondylitis.

This clonotype occurred many times. J is TRBJ2-2 and V is TRBV5-1; D gene uncertain. Trimming removed 1 base at V and 7 bases at J, with 8 bases between. Germline CDR1 is SGHRS and CDR2 is YFSETQ. This CDR3 has 13 amino acids. The DNA of the CDR3 is TGCGCCAGCAGCTTGATGAGATTCGGGGAGCTGTTTTTT. Translation: CASSLMRFGELFF. Full variable domain (rest looked up from reference TRBV5-1 and TRBJ2-2): KAGVTQTPRYLIKTRGQQVTLSCSPISGHRSVSWYQQTPGQGLQFLFEYFSETQRNKGNFPGRFSGRQFSNSRSEMNVSTLELGDSALYLCASSLMRFGELFFGEGSRLTVL.

The chain joins TRBV7-2 to TRBJ2-2; D might be TRBD1 or TRBD2, each matching 5 bases. V dropped 5 bases and J dropped 6 bases, with 16 bases sitting between them. The CDR3 spans 15 residues. Germline CDR1 reads SGHTA; CDR2 reads FQGNSA. CDR3 coding DNA: TGTGCCAGCAGCCCCCGGGGCCTCCTTCCCGGGGAGCTGTTTTTT. Residues: CASSPRGLLPGELFF.

This clonotype was found many times. V and J are TRBV27 and TRBJ2-3; either TRBD1 or TRBD2 may fit D (5 bases each). From germline, CDR1 is MNHEY and CDR2 SMNVEV (reference sequence). CDR3 length: 14 amino acids. Trimming removed 4 bases from V and 6 bases from J, with 14 bases in between. The chain's CDR3 is CASSWDPESDTQYF. The CDR3 DNA sequence: TGTGCCAGCAGTTGGGACCCGGAATCGGATACGCAGTATTTT.

This clonotype was detected ten times or more. The J gene is TRBJ2-7, the V gene TRBV29-1, with D possibly being TRBD2 (5 bases). V was pared by 7 bases and J by 6 bases, with 13 bases between. From germline, CDR1 is SQVTM and CDR2 ANQGSEA. This CDR3 comprises 11 residues. CDR3 DNA sequence: TGCAGCGCTAGCTTTCGGAGCGAGCAGTACTTC. Translation: CSASFRSEQYF.

In its sample, this clonotype was seen many times. The chain uses TRBV27 and TRBJ1-6; D remains ambiguous. This CDR3 has 16 residues. V was clipped by 4 bases and J by 2 bases, with 12 bases between them. Germline-derived CDR1 and CDR2 are MNHEY and SMNVEV (reference sequence). CDR3 sequence: CASSSSADPYNSPLHF. CDR3 DNA sequence: TGTGCCAGCAGTTCCTCCGCGGACCCCTATAATTCACCCCTCCACTTT.

This clonotype was seen at least ten times. The rearrangement uses TRBV5-1 and TRBJ2-7; 9 positions agree with TRBD2. Germline lookup yields CDR1 SGHRS and CDR2 YFSETQ. CDR3 length equals 15 residues. J lost 3 bases, V lost 0 bases, and 4 bases had no gene match. For the CDR3, the DNA is TGCGCCAGCAGCTTGGTCCCTAGCGGGAACTACGAGCAGTACTTC. Protein: CASSLVPSGNYEQYF. Filled out from reference TRBV5-1 and TRBJ2-7, the complete variable domain reads KAGVTQTPRYLIKTRGQQVTLSCSPISGHRSVSWYQQTPGQGLQFLFEYFSETQRNKGNFPGRFSGRQFSNSRSEMNVSTLELGDSALYLCASSLVPSGNYEQYFGPGTRLTVT.